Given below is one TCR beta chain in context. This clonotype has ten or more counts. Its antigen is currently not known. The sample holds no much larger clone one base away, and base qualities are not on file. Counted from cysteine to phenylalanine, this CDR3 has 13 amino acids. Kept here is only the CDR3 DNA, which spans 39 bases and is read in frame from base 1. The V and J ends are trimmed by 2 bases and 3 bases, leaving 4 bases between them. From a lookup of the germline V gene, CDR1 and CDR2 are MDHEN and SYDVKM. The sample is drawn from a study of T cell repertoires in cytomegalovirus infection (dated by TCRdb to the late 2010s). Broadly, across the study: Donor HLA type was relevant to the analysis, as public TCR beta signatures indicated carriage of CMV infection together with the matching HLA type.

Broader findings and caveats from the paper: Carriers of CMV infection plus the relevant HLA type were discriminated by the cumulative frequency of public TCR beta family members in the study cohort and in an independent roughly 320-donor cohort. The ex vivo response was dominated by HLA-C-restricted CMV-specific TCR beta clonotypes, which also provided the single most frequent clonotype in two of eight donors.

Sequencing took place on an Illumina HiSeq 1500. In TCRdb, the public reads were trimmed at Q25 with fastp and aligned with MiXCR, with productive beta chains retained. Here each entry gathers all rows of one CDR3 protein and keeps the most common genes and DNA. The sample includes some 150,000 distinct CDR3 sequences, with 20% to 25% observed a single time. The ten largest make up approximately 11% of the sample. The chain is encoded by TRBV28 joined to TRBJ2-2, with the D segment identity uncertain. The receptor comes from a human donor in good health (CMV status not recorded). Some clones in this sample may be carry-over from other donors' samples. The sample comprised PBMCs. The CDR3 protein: CASSLKDTGELFF. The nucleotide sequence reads TGTGCCAGCAGTTTAAAGGACACCGGGGAGCTGTTTTTT.